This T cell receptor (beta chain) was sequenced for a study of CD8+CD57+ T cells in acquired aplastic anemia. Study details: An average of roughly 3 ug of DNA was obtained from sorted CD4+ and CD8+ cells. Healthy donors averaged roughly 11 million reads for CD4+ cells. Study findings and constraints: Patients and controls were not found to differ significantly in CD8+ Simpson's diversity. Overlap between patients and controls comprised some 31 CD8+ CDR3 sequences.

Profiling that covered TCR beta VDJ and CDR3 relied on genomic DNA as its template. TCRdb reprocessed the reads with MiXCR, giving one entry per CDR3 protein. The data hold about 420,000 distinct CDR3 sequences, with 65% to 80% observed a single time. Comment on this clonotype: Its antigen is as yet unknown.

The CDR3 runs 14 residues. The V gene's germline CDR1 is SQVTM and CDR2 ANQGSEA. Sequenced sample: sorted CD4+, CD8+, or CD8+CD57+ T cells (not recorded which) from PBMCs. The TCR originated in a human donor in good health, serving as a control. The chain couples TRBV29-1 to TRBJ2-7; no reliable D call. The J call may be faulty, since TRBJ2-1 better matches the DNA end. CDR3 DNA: TGCAGCGTTGGGTCGGGCCACTGTGATAGTGTGCAGTTCTTC. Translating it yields CSVGSGHCDSVQFF.